Listed here are 31 T cell receptor beta chains from one sample, sequenced in a study of Ad26.COV2.S vaccination and SARS-CoV-2 variants. The table came from immunoSEQ multiplex PCR; TCRdb's copy has only in-frame clones and leaves some out. The data show about 460,000 clones, about nine tenths seen once. Noted treatment: some 20 received Ad26.COV2.S at low or high dose, single or two shots; a few received placebo; per-sample allocation not given. Day 63 after the first injection of vaccine or placebo was the sampling time. This specimen consisted of peripheral blood, obtained in a trial of Ad26.COV2.S vaccine versus placebo. These receptors all stem from a person between 18 and 65 years old who received the Ad26.COV2.S COVID-19 vaccine or a placebo.

This chain uses TRBV6-5 with TRBJ1-2; D ambiguous. The CDR3 spans 16 residues. Germline V gene lookup returns CDR1 MNHEY and CDR2 SVGAGI. The V and J ends lost 0 bases and 5 bases respectively, with 16 bases between them. The CDR3 region has the DNA TGTGCCAGCAGTTACTCCACAATGACACCGTCTTATGGCTACACCTTC. This encodes CASSYSTMTPSYGYTF.

The V gene is TRBV7-2, the J gene TRBJ2-7, with 10 bases aligning to TRBD2. CDR3 length: 18 residues. The junction had 18 bases not matched to a gene; V was cut back by 1 base and J by 9 bases. From germline, CDR1 is SGHTA and CDR2 FQGNSA. This CDR3 is CASSLGVSGGPARGGQYF. The DNA of the CDR3 is TGTGCCAGCAGCTTAGGGGTTAGCGGGGGGCCCGCCCGGGGCGGGCAGTACTTC.

The chain carries TRBV15 and TRBJ2-6; D is uncertain. Germline V gene sequence: CDR1 LNHNV, CDR2 YYDKDF (reference sequence). Trimming took 3 bases from V and 0 from J, leaving 3 bases between them. The CDR3 is 14 residues long. CDR3 sequence reads: CATSSLSGANVLTF. The CDR3 bases are TGTGCCACCAGCAGCCTCTCTGGGGCCAACGTCCTGACTTTC. The full variable domain, with the rest looked up from reference TRBV15 and TRBJ2-6, is DAMVIQNPRYQVTQFGKPVTLSCSQTLNHNVMYWYQQKSSQAPKLLFHYYDKDFNNEADTPDNFQSRRPNTSFCFLDIRSPGLGDTAMYLCATSSLSGANVLTFGAGSRLTVL.

CDR3 sequence: CSGTGGAEQYF. DNA for the CDR3: TGCAGCGGCACTGGGGGCGCCGAGCAGTACTTC. The chain is built from TRBV29-1 and TRBJ2-7, with D possibly being TRBD1 (6 bases). Germline loops: CDR1 SQVTM, CDR2 ANQGSEA. The CDR3 has 11 residues. Trimming removed 7 bases from V and 6 bases from J, with 13 bases in between.

This chain joins TRBV25-1 and TRBJ2-3, with 9 bases lining up with TRBD2. Per germline, CDR1 MGHDK and CDR2 SYGVNS. The CDR3 has 17 amino acids. V lost 5 bases and J lost 4; bases outside the gene matches: 13. CDR3: CASSLRRGGGAADTQYF. The CDR3 DNA is TGTGCCAGCAGTCTTCGGCGGGGCGGGGGGGCCGCAGATACGCAGTATTTT.

In its sample, this clone was seen a few times. The chain combines TRBV30 with TRBJ1-3, with 7 bases identical to TRBD1. Germline-derived CDR1 and CDR2 are GTSNPN and SVGIG (reference sequence). Trimming at V came to 3 bases and at J to 2 bases, leaving 7 bases not matched to a gene. The CDR3 totals 15 residues. The DNA of the CDR3 is TGTGCCTGGAGGACAGGGAACACTCCTGGAAACACCATATATTTT. It specifies CAWRTGNTPGNTIYF.

This chain joins TRBV4-3 and TRBJ1-2, with D possibly being TRBD1 (6 bases). Trimming took off 3 bases at V and 3 bases at J, with 17 bases between the two ends. The CDR3 is 16 amino acids. CDR1 is LGHNA and CDR2 is YSLEER in the germline V gene. This chain's CDR3 is CASSHSRTGPDYGYTF. The CDR3 nucleotides read TGCGCCAGCAGCCACAGCCGCACAGGGCCCGACTATGGCTACACCTTC.

The chain uses TRBV28 and TRBJ2-4; TRBD1 matches at 10 bases. The V segment lost 4 bases and the J segment 4 bases; nucleotides outside the gene matches: 4. The length of the CDR3 is 15 residues. In germline, CDR1 is MDHEN, CDR2 SYDVKM. In DNA, the CDR3 is TGTGCCAGCAGTTCACCGGGACAGGGGAAAAACATTCAGTACTTC. It yields the protein CASSSPGQGKNIQYF.

The chain has TRBV11-2 and TRBJ1-6, with 7 positions matching TRBD1. Germline CDR1 is SGHAT and CDR2 is FQNNGV. CDR3 length equals 14 residues. Trimming removed 2 bases from V and 7 bases from J; junction bases left unmatched: 2. CDR3 nucleotide sequence: TGTGCCAGCAGCTTACCAGGGGGGAATTCACCCCTCCACTTT. The encoded protein is CASSLPGGNSPLHF.

This rearrangement joins TRBV6-5 to TRBJ1-5; D not certain. V gave up 0 bases and J gave up 6 bases, with 12 bases separating them. The CDR3 extends over 15 amino acids. Germline CDR1 reads MNHEY; CDR2 reads SVGAGI. CDR3 loop: CASSYSSLVAQPQHF. The DNA for the CDR3 is TGTGCCAGCAGTTACTCGAGTCTTGTAGCTCAGCCCCAGCATTTT.

This chain links TRBV3-1 (or the pseudogene TRBV3-2) with TRBJ2-3; D call uncertain. Germline V CDR1 and CDR2: LGHDT, YNNKEL (reference sequence). With 2 bases removed from V and 6 bases from J, the gap between germline ends came to 9 bases. This CDR3 region has 13 residues. The CDR3 spells CASSQKPSDTQYF. The CDR3 DNA sequence: TGTGCCAGCAGCCAAAAGCCATCGGATACGCAGTATTTT.

The chain links TRBV28 to TRBJ1-4, with no clear D. CDR3 size: 14 residues. V lost 5 bases to trimming and J lost 7 bases, with 14 bases between them. Germline assignment: CDR1 MDHEN and CDR2 SYDVKM. Here the CDR3 reads CASSMGSDSEKLFF. As DNA, the CDR3 is TGTGCCAGCAGTATGGGAAGTGATAGTGAAAAACTGTTTTTT.

V is TRBV6-5 and J is TRBJ2-1, with D tentatively TRBD1 (5 bases). The germline gives CDR1 MNHEY, CDR2 SVGAGI. The length of the CDR3 is 15 residues. V lost 0 bases and J lost 5, with 11 bases in between. The CDR3 loop is CASSYSYRRDNEQFF. In DNA, the CDR3 is TGTGCCAGCAGTTACTCCTACAGGAGAGACAATGAGCAGTTCTTC.

J is TRBJ2-7 and V is TRBV28; 8 nucleotides align to TRBD1. Trimming removed 3 bases from V and 7 bases from J; junction bases left unmatched: 14. From germline, CDR1 is MDHEN and CDR2 SYDVKM. CDR3 length equals 16 residues. The CDR3 here is CASSLAGTGNVGEQYF. The CDR3 DNA follows: TGTGCCAGCAGTTTGGCCGGGACAGGCAACGTGGGGGAGCAGTACTTC. Using reference TRBV28 and TRBJ2-7 for the parts outside the CDR3, the full variable domain is DVKVTQSSRYLVKRTGEKVFLECVQDMDHENMFWYRQDPGLGLRLIYFSYDVKMKEKGDIPEGYSVSREKKERFSLILESASTNQTSMYLCASSLAGTGNVGEQYFGPGTRLTVT.

This clone was seen more than once but under ten times. The gene calls are TRBV28 and TRBJ1-3; no clear D gene. The CDR3 loop spans 14 amino acids. V was trimmed by 7 bases and J by 2 bases, leaving 12 bases between them. From germline, CDR1 is MDHEN and CDR2 SYDVKM. Written as DNA, the CDR3 is TGTGCCAGCAACCCGAGGTGGGCTGGAAACACCATATATTTT. This encodes CASNPRWAGNTIYF.

The genes are TRBV25-1 and TRBJ1-2; D may be TRBD1 (5 bases). Germline CDR1 reads MGHDK; CDR2 reads SYGVNS. This CDR3 has 15 amino acids. V shed 1 base and J shed 2 bases, with 11 bases lying between them. The CDR3 DNA is TGTGCCAGCAGTGAATTGCGGGGGTTAAACTATGGCTACACCTTC. This codes for CASSELRGLNYGYTF.

The CDR3 protein is CASSLSWGFGEKLFF. CDR3 nucleotides: TGTGCCAGCAGTCTGAGTTGGGGCTTTGGTGAAAAACTGTTTTTT. The chain recombines TRBV9 with TRBJ1-4; D is possibly TRBD1 (5 bases). The CDR3 is 15 residues long. V was clipped by 5 bases and J by 7 bases, with 18 bases between them. Germline CDR1 reads SGDLS; CDR2 reads YYNGEE. Looking up the rest from reference TRBV9 and TRBJ1-4 gives the full variable domain: DSGVTQTPKHLITATGQRVTLRCSPRSGDLSVYWYQQSLDQGLQFLIQYYNGEERAKGNILERFSAQQFPDLHSELNLSSLELGDSALYFCASSLSWGFGEKLFFGSGTQLSVL.

The rearrangement joins TRBV5-1 to TRBJ2-7; 7 bases fit TRBD1. Trimming cost V 2 bases and J 5 bases; bases outside gene matches: 4. The CDR3 is made up of 13 amino acids. Germline CDR1 is SGHRS and CDR2 is YFSETQ. CDR3 sequence: CASSLQGLDEQYF. The CDR3 DNA sequence: TGCGCCAGCAGCTTACAGGGGCTCGACGAGCAGTACTTC.

The CDR3 sequence is CASSSPRGVGVYEQYF. In DNA form, the CDR3 reads TGTGCCAGCAGTTCCCCCCGTGGGGTCGGGGTCTACGAGCAGTACTTC. The chain links TRBV28 to TRBJ2-7, with D perhaps matching TRBD2 (5 bases). Germline V CDR1 and CDR2: MDHEN, SYDVKM. The CDR3 is 16 residues long. The V end lost 4 bases, the J end lost 3 bases, and 19 bases lay between the germline ends.

CDR3 protein: CSASGGPTYEQYF. The DNA for the CDR3 is TGCAGTGCTAGTGGGGGGCCTACCTACGAGCAGTACTTC. The chain has TRBV20-1 and TRBJ2-7; either TRBD1 or TRBD2 may supply D (6 bases each). This CDR3 is 13 amino acids long. V dropped 3 bases and J dropped 2 bases, with 11 bases sitting between them. Looked up from germline, CDR1 is DFQATT and CDR2 is SNEGSKA (reference sequence).

This clone was seen a single time. This rearrangement joins TRBV5-8 to TRBJ1-6; 7 bases agree with TRBD1. V lost 4 bases, J lost 5 bases, and 6 bases stayed unmatched. This CDR3 is 15 amino acids long. Germline CDR1 SGHTS, CDR2 YDEGEE. The CDR3 here is CASSLVRGHNSPLHF. The DNA of the CDR3 is TGTGCCAGCAGCCTCGTAAGGGGGCATAATTCACCCCTCCACTTT.

The count of this clone is one. The chain joins TRBV10-3 to TRBJ2-7; 9 positions agree with TRBD1. Losses at the gene ends were 4 bases for V and 6 bases for J; bases not matched to a gene: 7. The CDR3 runs to 14 residues. Germline CDR1 is ENHRY and CDR2 is SYGVKD. The CDR3 region has the DNA TGTGCCATCAGTGGGGGACAGGGAGTGCGCGAGCAGTACTTC. This codes for CAISGGQGVREQYF.

This chain connects TRBV6-5 to TRBJ2-2; D could derive from TRBD1 or TRBD2 (5 bases each). CDR3 length: 16 amino acids. V gave up 0 bases and J gave up 1 base, with 9 bases separating them. Germline assignment: CDR1 MNHEY and CDR2 SVGAGI. The CDR3 bases are TGTGCCAGCAGTTACTCCCGGGGCTTGAACACCGGGGAGCTGTTTTTT. Translating gives CASSYSRGLNTGELFF.

The J gene is TRBJ2-1, the V gene TRBV7-3; 9 bases are shared with TRBD2. The CDR3 runs 15 residues. V lost 2 bases to trimming and J lost 7 bases; unmatched junction nucleotides: 6. Germline CDR1 reads SGHTA; CDR2 reads FQGTGA. The CDR3 sequence: CASSLQGLATNEQFF. The CDR3 DNA sequence: TGTGCCAGCAGCTTACAGGGACTAGCTACTAATGAGCAGTTCTTC.

This rearrangement joins TRBV21-1 to TRBJ2-7; TRBD1 was called by the table and not checked on the DNA. TRBV21-1 is recorded as a pseudogene. The CDR3 runs to 16 residues. The CDR3 DNA follows: TGTGCCAGCAGCAAAGGGGACAGGGCCCCTAGGGGCGAGCAGTACTTC. As protein: CASSKGDRAPRGEQYF.

The chain has TRBV30 and TRBJ1-1, with a weak D call TRBD1 (6 bases). V lost 1 base and J 0 bases, leaving 21 bases between the germline ends. CDR1 GTSNPN and CDR2 SVGIG come from the germline V gene (reference sequence). The CDR3 runs 18 residues. This chain's CDR3 is CAWSGYGGGVDVNTEAFF. The CDR3 region has the DNA TGTGCCTGGAGTGGTTACGGCGGGGGCGTGGATGTGAACACTGAAGCTTTCTTT.

The chain recombines TRBV30 with TRBJ1-2; D perhaps matches TRBD1 (5 bases). Germline CDR1 and CDR2: GTSNPN and SVGIG (reference sequence). The CDR3 length is 14 residues. V lost 2 bases and J 4 bases, leaving 14 bases between the germline ends. The CDR3 sequence is CAWSYRVGGYGYTF. The CDR3 coding sequence is TGTGCCTGGAGTTATAGGGTCGGGGGCTATGGCTACACCTTC.

This chain joins TRBV13 and TRBJ1-2; tentatively, D is TRBD1 (5 bases). V lost 6 bases, J lost 1 base, and 15 bases lay in between. The CDR3 contains 15 residues. The V gene's germline CDR1 is PRHDT and CDR2 FYEKMQ (reference sequence). The CDR3 coding sequence is TGTGCCAGCAGTCTAGGGAGACAGCTTAACTATGGCTACACCTTC. Its translation: CASSLGRQLNYGYTF.

This clone appeared a single time. This chain links TRBV6-2 or TRBV6-3 with TRBJ2-3, with TRBD2 matching over 10 bases. Germline V gene lookup returns CDR1 MNHEY and CDR2 SVGEGT. The CDR3 consists of 17 residues. Unmatched junction bases numbered 6, after V lost 1 base and J lost 2 bases. The CDR3 DNA reads TGTGCCAGCAGTTACTATCTAGCGGGGGCCCTCACAGATACGCAGTATTTT. This codes for CASSYYLAGALTDTQYF.

The rearrangement uses TRBV7-8 and TRBJ1-4, with TRBD1 as a possible D gene (5 bases). The CDR3 runs 15 residues. V was clipped by 4 bases and J by 7 bases, with 16 bases between them. Germline V gene sequence: CDR1 SGHVS, CDR2 FQNEAQ. This CDR3 is CASSSGLQRGEKLFF. The CDR3 nucleotides read TGTGCCAGCAGCTCGGGCCTACAGAGGGGTGAAAAACTGTTTTTT.

J is TRBJ1-3 and V is TRBV11-2, with no clear D. Germline CDR1 SGHAT, CDR2 FQNNGV. Deletions cut 2 bases from V and 4 bases from J, with 9 bases between. The CDR3 consists of 14 residues. The CDR3 sequence: CASSLIVPGNTIYF. The CDR3 region has the DNA TGTGCCAGCAGCTTAATCGTCCCCGGAAACACCATATATTTT.